These 25 T cell receptor beta chains were sequenced from one sample in a study of human T cells and chemical hapten exposure (dated by TCRdb to the early 2020s). According to the study, the label for this sample's time point signals: pre-sensitization, week 0. The treatment or condition label for this specimen denotes: therapeutic diphenylcyclopropenone sensitization with weekly scalp DPC. Unfractionated whole blood was collected in Tempus Blood RNA tubes, and total RNA was extracted from that blood. Library method: RACE. TCRdb names NextSeq 500 as the instrument used. Starting from the raw public reads, TCRdb applied fastp trimming at Q25, assembled clones with MiXCR and retained in-frame beta chains. A single entry per CDR3 protein holds the most common genes and DNA from its merged rows. For this sample the table gives almost 35,000 distinct CDR3 sequences, of which about 9.4% were detected only once. The biggest ten clones account for 27% of the sample.

The sequences come from whole blood, collected in connection with sensitization to the hapten diphenylcyclopropenone (DPC). Source of these receptors: a man aged 45 to 65 with alopecia areata. Some clones in this sample may be carry-over from other donors' samples.

This clonotype was found many times. The CDR3 region is CAWAGGSSYNSPLHF. The CDR3 bases are TGTGCCTGGGCTGGAGGGAGCTCCTATAATTCACCCCTCCACTTT. The rearrangement uses TRBV30 and TRBJ1-6, with D hard to call. The V gene lost 5 bases and the J gene lost 0 bases, with 11 bases spanning the gap. The CDR3 has 15 residues. CDR1 GTSNPN and CDR2 SVGIG come from the germline V gene (reference sequence).

The chain combines TRBV29-1 with TRBJ1-1; D might be TRBD1 (5 bases). Trimming pared 4 bases from V and 3 bases from J, leaving 9 bases between. CDR3 length: 12 residues. The germline V gene has CDR1 SQVTM and CDR2 ANQGSEA. CDR3 DNA: TGCAGCGTTGTAGGGGTGTACACTGAAGCTTTCTTT. Its translation: CSVVGVYTEAFF.

This clonotype has just a few counts. The chain combines TRBV5-1 with TRBJ2-7; D unclear. Germline CDR1 reads SGHRS; CDR2 reads YFSETQ. The germline V and J ends were trimmed by 3 bases and 7 bases, with 8 bases remaining between them. This CDR3 contains 11 residues. In nucleotides, the CDR3 is TGCGCCAGCAGCTGGTTAGGAGAGCAGTACTTC. Translation gives CASSWLGEQYF.

This clonotype was counted between two and nine times. This chain links TRBV29-1 with TRBJ1-4; D remains ambiguous. This CDR3 spans 10 amino acids. Trimming cost V 4 bases and J 6 bases, with 3 bases left between them. Germline V lookup: CDR1 SQVTM, CDR2 ANQGSEA. CDR3 residues: CSVADEKLFF. The DNA of the CDR3 is TGCAGCGTTGCGGATGAAAAACTGTTTTTT.

This clonotype came up a few times. The gene calls are TRBV27 and TRBJ2-7; 7 positions match TRBD1. J gave up 1 base and V 6 bases, and 3 bases lay outside the gene matches. This CDR3 comprises 13 residues. Germline values: CDR1 MNHEY, CDR2 SMNVEV (reference sequence). CDR3 loop: CASSRQGSYEQYF. CDR3 nucleotide sequence: TGTGCCAGCAGCAGACAGGGATCCTACGAGCAGTACTTC.

The genes are TRBV4-1 and TRBJ1-1; D is perhaps TRBD1 (5 bases). Trimming left V 8 bases short and J 5 bases short, with 15 bases between. The CDR3 is made up of 13 amino acids. The V gene's germline CDR1 is MGHRA and CDR2 YSYEKL. CDR3 bases: TGCGCCAGCGGAGAGACAGCTGATACTGAAGCTTTCTTT. This sequence encodes CASGETADTEAFF.

In this sample, this clonotype turned up many times. The CDR3 DNA reads TGTGCCACCGTACAGGGGGCGTCAGATACGCAGTATTTT. The encoded protein is CATVQGASDTQYF. The rearrangement uses TRBV27 and TRBJ2-3, with 9 nucleotides matching TRBD1. The V gene end was trimmed by 10 bases and the J gene end by 4 bases; junction bases not matched to a gene: 6. CDR1 is MNHEY, CDR2 SMNVEV, per germline (reference sequence). The CDR3 totals 13 residues.

This clonotype was counted many times. In nucleotides, the CDR3 is TGTGCCAGCAGTCCCCTCGGGGTAGACGAGCAGTACTTC. Protein: CASSPLGVDEQYF. The J gene is TRBJ2-7, the V gene TRBV28, with D possibly TRBD2 on 5 matching bases. The CDR3 spans 13 residues. Deletions cut 5 bases from V and 5 bases from J, with 13 bases between. The germline V gene encodes CDR1 MDHEN and CDR2 SYDVKM.

This clonotype was counted a few times. The rearrangement uses TRBV28 and TRBJ2-7, with D perhaps matching TRBD1 or TRBD2 (6 bases each). Trimming left V 5 bases short and J 5 bases short, with 22 bases between. From germline, CDR1 is MDHEN and CDR2 SYDVKM. This CDR3 has 16 amino acids. DNA of the CDR3: TGTGCCAGCAGTCCAAGGGGGGTTCCCGCCCCCGACGAGCAGTACTTC. Translation gives CASSPRGVPAPDEQYF.

This clonotype was found many times. The rearrangement joins TRBV7-9 to TRBJ1-1; D not certain. Germline values: CDR1 SEHNR, CDR2 FQNEAQ (reference sequence). V shed 5 bases and J shed 1 base, with 11 bases lying between them. This CDR3 comprises 14 residues. The CDR3 DNA follows: TGTGCCAGCAGCGCTATGACGGAGAACACTGAAGCTTTCTTT. Translating it yields CASSAMTENTEAFF.

This clonotype occurred many times. The CDR3 sequence is CASSLEGQGVYTQYF. DNA of the CDR3: TGTGCCAGCAGCTTAGAAGGACAGGGCGTATATACGCAGTATTTT. The chain uses TRBV11-2 and TRBJ2-3, with 8 bases aligning to TRBD1. The J segment lost 7 bases and the V segment lost 0 bases, leaving 6 bases of the junction unmatched. Germline CDR1 is SGHAT and CDR2 is FQNNGV. CDR3 length equals 15 residues.

This clonotype appeared many times. This rearrangement joins TRBV6-5 to TRBJ2-1; 7 nucleotides match TRBD1. The CDR3 is 14 amino acids. Germline V gives CDR1 MNHEY, CDR2 SVGAGI. V dropped 0 bases and J dropped 7; count of bases not matched to a gene: 3. Here the CDR3 DNA reads TGTGCCAGCAGTTACTCCGGGACAGATAATGAGCAGTTCTTC. This codes for CASSYSGTDNEQFF.

A few counts support this clonotype. V usage is TRBV11-2 and J usage is TRBJ1-2; tentative D call: TRBD1 (5 bases). Germline CDR1 SGHAT, CDR2 FQNNGV. V was trimmed by 1 base and J by 8 bases, leaving 11 bases between them. The length of the CDR3 is 13 residues. The CDR3 reads CASSLGPGNGYTF. The CDR3, as DNA: TGTGCCAGCAGCTTAGGTCCAGGGAACGGCTACACCTTC.

This clonotype occurred many times. The chain has TRBV11-3 and TRBJ2-1; D gene unclear. Trimming removed 0 bases at V and 6 bases at J, with 12 bases between. The CDR3 contains 15 residues. CDR1 and CDR2 from the germline V gene are SGHNT and YENEEA. CDR3: CASSLDLDGRNEQFF. The CDR3 nucleotides are TGTGCCAGCAGCTTAGATCTTGACGGGCGCAATGAGCAGTTCTTC.

This clonotype came up many times. The chain joins TRBV6-6 to TRBJ2-7; D is ambiguous. Deletions cut 2 bases from V and 6 bases from J, with 17 bases between. Germline CDR1 and CDR2: MNHNY and SVGAGI (reference sequence). This CDR3 has 15 residues. Here the CDR3 reads CASSYGSKVRIEQYF. The CDR3 DNA reads as TGTGCCAGCAGTTACGGTTCGAAAGTCCGGATCGAGCAGTACTTC.

This clonotype was found many times. The rearrangement joins TRBV12-3 or TRBV12-4 to TRBJ2-2; 8 bases are a match to TRBD2. The J segment lost 4 bases and the V segment lost 10 bases, leaving 11 bases of the junction unmatched. The CDR3 has 15 amino acids. The CDR3 loop reads CATTSLAATTGELFF. CDR3 coding DNA: TGTGCCACGACATCACTAGCGGCCACCACCGGGGAGCTGTTTTTT.

This clonotype has at least ten counts. The rearrangement joins TRBV20-1 to TRBJ1-1; unclear D gene. The V end lost 3 bases, the J end lost 1 base, and 12 bases lay between the germline ends. The CDR3 covers 14 residues. From germline, CDR1 is DFQATT and CDR2 SNEGSKA (reference sequence). CDR3 sequence: CSASSQVRNTEAFF. In DNA form, the CDR3 reads TGCAGTGCTAGTTCGCAGGTCAGGAACACTGAAGCTTTCTTT.

Many counts were recorded for this clonotype. The rearrangement joins TRBV6-5 to TRBJ1-3, with 7 bases lining up with TRBD1. V was clipped by 2 bases and J by 0 bases; unmatched bases: 1. The germline V gene encodes CDR1 MNHEY and CDR2 SVGAGI. There are 15 residues in the CDR3. The CDR3 coding sequence is TGTGCCAGCAGTTACGGGACAGACTCTGGAAACACCATATATTTT. Protein sequence: CASSYGTDSGNTIYF.

The V call is TRBV20-1, the J call TRBJ2-7; 11 bases are a match to TRBD2. V gave up 6 bases and J gave up 3 bases; unmatched junction bases: 16. The CDR3 runs 17 residues. Per the germline V gene, CDR1 is DFQATT and CDR2 is SNEGSKA (reference sequence). This chain's CDR3 is CSATGTSGGRGIYEQYF. The CDR3 bases are TGCAGTGCCACCGGGACTAGCGGAGGCAGGGGGATCTACGAGCAGTACTTC.

This clonotype has more than one count but fewer than ten. The chain is built from TRBV28 and TRBJ2-1; TRBD1 is a possible D gene (6 bases). From germline, CDR1 is MDHEN and CDR2 SYDVKM. There are 15 residues in the CDR3. The V end was cut by 4 bases, the J end by 5 bases, with 15 bases between. CDR3 residues: CASSSAGDLNNEQFF. CDR3 nucleotides: TGTGCCAGCAGTTCGGCAGGGGACCTTAACAATGAGCAGTTCTTC.

Many counts were recorded for this clonotype. CDR3 sequence reads: CASSRWDLGGTDTQYF. The CDR3 nucleotides read TGTGCCAGCAGCCGATGGGACCTAGGGGGCACAGATACGCAGTATTTT. The chain links TRBV14 to TRBJ2-3, with D perhaps being TRBD1 or TRBD2 (5 bases each). The germline V gene has CDR1 SGHDN and CDR2 FVKESK. CDR3 length: 16 residues. The ends were cut back, 4 bases at V and 1 base at J, with 15 bases in the middle.

Turning to this clonotype: A read error is possible here, since a much larger clone lies one base away. J is TRBJ1-2 and V is TRBV9; maybe TRBD1 (6 bases). Trimming cost V 1 base and J 1 base, with 11 bases left between them. The germline V gene has CDR1 SGDLS and CDR2 YYNGEE. This CDR3 region has 15 residues. CDR3 loop: CASSVNGTNNYGYTF. CDR3 coding DNA: TGTGCCAGCAGCGTAAACGGGACAAATAACTATGGCTACACCTTC.

The chain joins TRBV18 to TRBJ2-7; TRBD1 might be the D (6 bases). Germline lookup yields CDR1 KGHSH and CDR2 LQKENI. The CDR3 totals 15 residues. V was clipped by 6 bases and J by 1 base, with 16 bases between them. The DNA of the CDR3 is TGTGCCAGCTCCCAGGGGCTCCAAAGTTCCTACGAGCAGTACTTC. Translation: CASSQGLQSSYEQYF.

This clonotype occurred many times. This chain uses TRBV7-2 with TRBJ1-1; D is unresolved. The CDR3 contains 13 residues. The V gene lost 8 bases and the J gene lost 5 bases, with 15 bases spanning the gap. From germline, CDR1 is SGHTA and CDR2 FQGNSA. The CDR3 loop reads CASRDVFDTEAFF. The CDR3 DNA is TGTGCCAGCCGGGATGTTTTTGATACTGAAGCTTTCTTT. Using reference TRBV7-2 and TRBJ1-1 for the parts outside the CDR3, the full variable domain is GAGVSQSPSNKVTEKGKDVELRCDPISGHTALYWYRQSLGQGLEFLIYFQGNSAPDKSGLPSDRFSAERTGGSVSTLTIQRTQQEDSAVYLCASRDVFDTEAFFGQGTRLTVV.

This clonotype was seen only a few times. V and J are TRBV19 and TRBJ2-1, with D perhaps matching TRBD1 or TRBD2 (5 bases each). The ends were cut back, 4 bases at V and 9 bases at J, with 22 bases in the middle. Germline V CDR1 and CDR2: LNHDA, SQIVND (reference sequence). The CDR3 contains 16 residues. The CDR3, as DNA: TGTGCCAGTAGTAATGCGGTACTCCCTCGAGGGGCTGAGCAGTTCTTC. This gives the protein CASSNAVLPRGAEQFF.